The sequence of this T cell receptor (beta chain) was determined in a study of blood T cell repertoires in COVID-19. Deletions cut 3 bases from V and 8 bases from J, with 10 bases between. There are 13 residues in the CDR3. Germline values: CDR1 MDHEN, CDR2 SYDVKM. In the authors' methods: Reference gene primer amplification yielded estimated nucleated cell counts. The table came from immunoSEQ multiplex PCR; TCRdb's copy has only in-frame clones and leaves some out. V and J calls and clone size follow that table, whereas D and trimming were derived from the DNA. The repertoire holds under 250,000 clones, with 92% as singletons.

This clonotype was obtained from a man in his 60s with COVID-19, enrolled during active disease. Input material: peripheral blood. The chain is built from TRBV28 and TRBJ1-4, with D tentatively TRBD1 (5 bases). The CDR3 DNA reads as TGTGCCAGCAGTTTGGGGCTTCGGGAAAAACTGTTTTTT. Translated: CASSLGLREKLFF.